What follows describes a single TCR beta chain. Its antigen is currently unknown. One end of the junction fails to match germline, which may point to a read error. MiXCR, run by TCRdb on the RT-PCR reads, gives a single entry per CDR3 protein. This table holds about 530,000 distinct CDR3 sequences, about 10% found once. The sample belongs to a study of response to subunit inactivated influenza vaccine. Study-wide results and caveats: It was suggested by the authors that few new T cells are recruited by each seasonal influenza vaccination.

The TCR sequence derives from a man aged 50 to 59 who received an inactivated influenza vaccine. The input for sequencing was PBMCs from blood, taken on the day of vaccination.

The CDR3 DNA is TGCAGTGTTAGACCTAGCGGGGGTCCCATCTCCTACAATGAGCAGTTCTTC. Its translation: CSVRPSGGPISYNEQFF. The chain couples TRBV20-1 to TRBJ2-1; TRBD2 matches at 10 bases. The CDR3 spans 17 residues. The germline CDR1 and CDR2 sequences are DFQATT and SNEGSKA (reference sequence).